These T cell receptor beta chains were read from a single sample in a study of blood T cell repertoires in COVID-19. Profiled with immunoSEQ multiplex PCR; TCRdb holds only in-frame clones, not every one. Of roughly 240,000 clones in the sample, approximately 90% were seen once. Sequences were obtained from PBMCs or T cells enriched from blood (not recorded which). The receptors originated from a man between 50 and 59 years old who had been exposed to COVID-19. Both conserved end residues are part of each CDR3. Each record gives: D gene, CDR3 length, V gene, J gene, CDR3 protein. The D gene is left open where the match is weak.

d_gene: .; len: 14; v_gene: TRBV3-1/TRBV3-2; j_gene: TRBJ2-7; CDR3aa: CASSQEPSAYEQYF
d_gene: .; len: 15; v_gene: TRBV4-1; j_gene: TRBJ1-2; CDR3aa: CASSRPESGGYGYTF
d_gene: .; len: 15; v_gene: TRBV19; j_gene: TRBJ1-5; CDR3aa: CASTPRVGGNQPQHF
d_gene: .; len: 13; v_gene: TRBV24-1; j_gene: TRBJ1-5; CDR3aa: CATSGETNQPQHF
d_gene: .; len: 13; v_gene: TRBV15; j_gene: TRBJ1-5; CDR3aa: CATSRLGDQPQHF
d_gene: .; len: 16; v_gene: TRBV21-1; j_gene: TRBJ2-4; CDR3aa: CASSKGWGKAKNIQYF
d_gene: TRBD1; len: 16; v_gene: TRBV27; j_gene: TRBJ2-7; CDR3aa: CASSPTGQGIRDEQYF
d_gene: TRBD2; len: 15; v_gene: TRBV18; j_gene: TRBJ2-3; CDR3aa: CASPAAGGRTDTQYF
d_gene: TRBD1; len: 15; v_gene: TRBV28; j_gene: TRBJ1-4; CDR3aa: CASSSLQGANEKLFF
d_gene: .; len: 15; v_gene: TRBV7-6; j_gene: TRBJ2-3; CDR3aa: CASSLIGISTDTQYF
d_gene: TRBD2; len: 19; v_gene: TRBV18; j_gene: TRBJ2-2; CDR3aa: CASSPPTLAGGESTGELFF
d_gene: .; len: 14; v_gene: TRBV28; j_gene: TRBJ1-4; CDR3aa: CASSLLQGTEKLFF
d_gene: .; len: 11; v_gene: TRBV19; j_gene: TRBJ1-1; CDR3aa: CASSGNTEAFF
d_gene: TRBD1; len: 14; v_gene: TRBV29-1; j_gene: TRBJ2-1; CDR3aa: CSAGRGQGAGEQFF
d_gene: TRBD1; len: 16; v_gene: TRBV11-3; j_gene: TRBJ1-4; CDR3aa: CASGRQGPAGNEKLFF
d_gene: TRBD2; len: 15; v_gene: TRBV24-1; j_gene: TRBJ2-1; CDR3aa: CATRGSGSSYNEQFF
d_gene: .; len: 13; v_gene: TRBV18; j_gene: TRBJ1-6; CDR3aa: CASSLRQVTPLHF
d_gene: .; len: 14; v_gene: TRBV11-2; j_gene: TRBJ1-1; CDR3aa: CASSLNSGATEAFF
d_gene: .; len: 16; v_gene: TRBV4-1; j_gene: TRBJ1-1; CDR3aa: CASSQDMRIPGTEAFF
d_gene: TRBD1; len: 17; v_gene: TRBV27; j_gene: TRBJ2-2; CDR3aa: CASSLRQGVKDTGELFF
d_gene: TRBD1; len: 15; v_gene: TRBV5-1; j_gene: TRBJ1-3; CDR3aa: CASSFGQAYGNTIYF
d_gene: .; len: 13; v_gene: TRBV11-2; j_gene: TRBJ1-1; CDR3aa: CASSFWSETEAFF
d_gene: .; len: 16; v_gene: TRBV28; j_gene: TRBJ1-2; CDR3aa: CASSLSGGAGTLSYTF
d_gene: .; len: 15; v_gene: TRBV5-1; j_gene: TRBJ2-1; CDR3aa: CASSPRRASNNEQFF
d_gene: TRBD1; len: 15; v_gene: TRBV18; j_gene: TRBJ1-6; CDR3aa: CASSEGQGASSPLHF
d_gene: .; len: 16; v_gene: TRBV15; j_gene: TRBJ1-4; CDR3aa: CATSRDRGGGDEKLFF
d_gene: TRBD2; len: 16; v_gene: TRBV24-1; j_gene: TRBJ2-1; CDR3aa: CATSDATSGSYNEQFF
d_gene: TRBD1; len: 19; v_gene: TRBV18; j_gene: TRBJ1-4; CDR3aa: CASSPRPTGEYSTNEKLFF
d_gene: .; len: 14; v_gene: TRBV27; j_gene: TRBJ1-6; CDR3aa: CASSFRAAGSPLHF
d_gene: .; len: 14; v_gene: TRBV4-1; j_gene: TRBJ2-2; CDR3aa: CASSHYTETGELFF
d_gene: TRBD1; len: 20; v_gene: TRBV18; j_gene: TRBJ2-2; CDR3aa: CASSPTEPGQGDSNTGELFF
d_gene: .; len: 17; v_gene: TRBV9; j_gene: TRBJ2-6; CDR3aa: CASSTAGALGGANVLTF
d_gene: TRBD1; len: 15; v_gene: TRBV5-4; j_gene: TRBJ1-2; CDR3aa: CASRTGTGSNYGYTF
d_gene: TRBD1; len: 15; v_gene: TRBV10-1; j_gene: TRBJ1-2; CDR3aa: CASKRDRGLGYGYTF
d_gene: .; len: 11; v_gene: TRBV25-1; j_gene: TRBJ2-3; CDR3aa: CASSEYITQYF
d_gene: TRBD1; len: 14; v_gene: TRBV28; j_gene: TRBJ1-5; CDR3aa: CASSSDRQSKAQHF
d_gene: TRBD1; len: 13; v_gene: TRBV7-2; j_gene: TRBJ2-7; CDR3aa: CASSFDREYEQYF
d_gene: .; len: 13; v_gene: TRBV25-1; j_gene: TRBJ2-5; CDR3aa: CASSRRVEETQYF
d_gene: .; len: 12; v_gene: TRBV29-1; j_gene: TRBJ2-5; CDR3aa: CSVGGYQETQYF
d_gene: TRBD1; len: 14; v_gene: TRBV5-1; j_gene: TRBJ2-3; CDR3aa: CASSIGQGPDTQYF
d_gene: .; len: 13; v_gene: TRBV5-4; j_gene: TRBJ2-6; CDR3aa: CASSLSSRGVLTF
d_gene: .; len: 17; v_gene: TRBV19; j_gene: TRBJ2-6; CDR3aa: CASSTIQGPPGANVLTF